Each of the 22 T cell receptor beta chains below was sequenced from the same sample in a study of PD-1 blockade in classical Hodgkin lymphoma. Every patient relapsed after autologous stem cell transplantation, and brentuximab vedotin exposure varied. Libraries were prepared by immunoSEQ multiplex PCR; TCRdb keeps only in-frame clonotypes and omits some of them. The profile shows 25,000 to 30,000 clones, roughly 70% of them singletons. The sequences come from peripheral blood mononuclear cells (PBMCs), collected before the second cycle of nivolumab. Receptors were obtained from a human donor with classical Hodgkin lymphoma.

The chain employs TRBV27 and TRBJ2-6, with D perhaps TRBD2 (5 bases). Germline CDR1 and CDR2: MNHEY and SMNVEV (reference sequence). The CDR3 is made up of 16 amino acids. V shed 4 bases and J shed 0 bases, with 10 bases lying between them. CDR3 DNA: TGTGCCAGCAGTTCCCTCGGGATCTCTGGGGCCAACGTCCTGACTTTC. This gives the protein CASSSLGISGANVLTF.

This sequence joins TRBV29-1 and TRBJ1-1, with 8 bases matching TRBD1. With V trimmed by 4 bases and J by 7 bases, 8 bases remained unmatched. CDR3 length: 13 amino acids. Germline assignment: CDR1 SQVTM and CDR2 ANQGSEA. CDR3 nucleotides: TGCAGCGTTGTTCAGGGGGCTAGGGGTGAAGCTTTCTTT. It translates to CSVVQGARGEAFF.

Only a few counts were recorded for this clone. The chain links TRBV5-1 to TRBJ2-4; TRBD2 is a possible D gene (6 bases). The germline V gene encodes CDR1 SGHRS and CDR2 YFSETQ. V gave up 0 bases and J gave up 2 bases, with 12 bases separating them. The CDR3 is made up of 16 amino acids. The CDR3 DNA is TGCGCCAGCAGCTTGGGGAGGGCGAGGACCAAAAACATTCAGTACTTC. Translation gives CASSLGRARTKNIQYF.

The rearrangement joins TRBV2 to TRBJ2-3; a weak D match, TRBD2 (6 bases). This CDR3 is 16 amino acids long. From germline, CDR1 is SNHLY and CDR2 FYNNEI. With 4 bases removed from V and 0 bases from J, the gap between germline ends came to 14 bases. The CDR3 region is CASSADSGFSTDTQYF. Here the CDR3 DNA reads TGTGCCAGCAGTGCTGATAGCGGCTTTAGCACAGATACGCAGTATTTT.

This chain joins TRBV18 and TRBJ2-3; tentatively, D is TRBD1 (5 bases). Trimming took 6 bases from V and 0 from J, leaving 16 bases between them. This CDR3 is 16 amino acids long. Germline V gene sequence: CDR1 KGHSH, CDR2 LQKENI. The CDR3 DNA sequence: TGTGCCAGCTCCCCTCTGAGCAGGGTGAGCACAGATACGCAGTATTTT. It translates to CASSPLSRVSTDTQYF.

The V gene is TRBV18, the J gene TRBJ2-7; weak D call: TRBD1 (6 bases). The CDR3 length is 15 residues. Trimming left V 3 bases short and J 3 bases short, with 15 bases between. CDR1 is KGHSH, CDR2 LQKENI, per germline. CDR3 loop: CASSPSGTRNYEQYV. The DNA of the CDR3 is TGTGCCAGCTCACCGTCCGGGACAAGGAACTACGAGCAGTACGTC.

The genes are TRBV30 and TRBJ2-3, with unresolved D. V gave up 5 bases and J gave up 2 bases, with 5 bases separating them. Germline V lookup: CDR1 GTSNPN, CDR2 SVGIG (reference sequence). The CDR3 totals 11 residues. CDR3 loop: CAWLNTDTQYF. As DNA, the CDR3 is TGTGCCTGGCTTAACACAGATACGCAGTATTTT.

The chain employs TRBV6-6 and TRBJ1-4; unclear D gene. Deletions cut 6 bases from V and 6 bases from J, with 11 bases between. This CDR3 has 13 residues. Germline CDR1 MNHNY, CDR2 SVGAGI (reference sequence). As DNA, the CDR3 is TGTGCCAGCAGGAAGGGAACGGATGAAAAACTGTTTTTT. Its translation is CASRKGTDEKLFF.

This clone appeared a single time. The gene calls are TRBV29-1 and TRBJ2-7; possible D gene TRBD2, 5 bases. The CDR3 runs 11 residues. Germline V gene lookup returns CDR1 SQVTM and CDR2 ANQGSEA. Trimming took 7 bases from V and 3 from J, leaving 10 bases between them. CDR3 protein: CSGGEHYEQYF. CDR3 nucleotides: TGCAGCGGTGGGGAGCACTACGAGCAGTACTTC.

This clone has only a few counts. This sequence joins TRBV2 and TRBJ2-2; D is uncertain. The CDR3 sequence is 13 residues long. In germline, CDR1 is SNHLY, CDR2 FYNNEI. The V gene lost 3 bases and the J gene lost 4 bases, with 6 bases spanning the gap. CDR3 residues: CASSETFTGELFF. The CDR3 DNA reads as TGTGCCAGCAGTGAGACCTTCACCGGGGAGCTGTTTTTT.

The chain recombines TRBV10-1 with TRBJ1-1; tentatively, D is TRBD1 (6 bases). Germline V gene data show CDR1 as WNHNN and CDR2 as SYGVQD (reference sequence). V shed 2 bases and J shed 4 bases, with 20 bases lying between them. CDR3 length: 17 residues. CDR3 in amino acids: CASSENPAGLGGTEAFF. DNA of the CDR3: TGCGCCAGCAGTGAGAACCCTGCAGGGTTAGGGGGCACTGAAGCTTTCTTT.

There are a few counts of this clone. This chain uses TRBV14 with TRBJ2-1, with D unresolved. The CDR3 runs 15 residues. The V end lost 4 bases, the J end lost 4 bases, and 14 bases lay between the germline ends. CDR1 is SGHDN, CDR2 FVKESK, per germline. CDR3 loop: CASSPFMLGYNEQFF. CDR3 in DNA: TGTGCCAGCAGCCCCTTTATGCTAGGTTACAATGAGCAGTTCTTC. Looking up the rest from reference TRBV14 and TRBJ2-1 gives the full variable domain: EAGVTQFPSHSVIEKGQTVTLRCDPISGHDNLYWYRRVMGKEIKFLLHFVKESKQDESGMPNNRFLAERTGGTYSTLKVQPAELEDSGVYFCASSPFMLGYNEQFFGPGTRLTVL.

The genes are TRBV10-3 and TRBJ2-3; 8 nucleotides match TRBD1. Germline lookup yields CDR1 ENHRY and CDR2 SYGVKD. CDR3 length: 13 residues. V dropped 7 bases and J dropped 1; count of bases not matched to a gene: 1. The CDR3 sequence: CAITGQGTDTQYF. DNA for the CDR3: TGTGCCATCACGGGACAGGGCACAGATACGCAGTATTTT.

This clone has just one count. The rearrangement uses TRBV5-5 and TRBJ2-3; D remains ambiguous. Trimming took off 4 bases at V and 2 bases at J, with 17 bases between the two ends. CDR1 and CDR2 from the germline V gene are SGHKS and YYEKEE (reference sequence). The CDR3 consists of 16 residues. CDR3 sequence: CASSLPTGQTTDTQYF. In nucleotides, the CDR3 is TGTGCCAGCAGCCTGCCCACCGGGCAGACCACAGATACGCAGTATTTT.

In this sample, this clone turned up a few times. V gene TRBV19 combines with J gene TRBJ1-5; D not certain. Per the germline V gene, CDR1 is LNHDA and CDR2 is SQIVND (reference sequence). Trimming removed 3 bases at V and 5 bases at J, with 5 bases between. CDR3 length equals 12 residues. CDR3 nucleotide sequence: TGTGCCAGTAGTATGCTTGATCAGCCCCAGCATTTT. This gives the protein CASSMLDQPQHF.

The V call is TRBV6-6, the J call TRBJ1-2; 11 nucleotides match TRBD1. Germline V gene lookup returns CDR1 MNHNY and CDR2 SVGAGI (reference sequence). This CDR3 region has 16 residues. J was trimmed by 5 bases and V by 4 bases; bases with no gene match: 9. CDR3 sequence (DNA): TGTGCCAGCAGTTTGGACAGGGGGCGCGGGGGATATGGCTACACCTTC. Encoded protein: CASSLDRGRGGYGYTF.

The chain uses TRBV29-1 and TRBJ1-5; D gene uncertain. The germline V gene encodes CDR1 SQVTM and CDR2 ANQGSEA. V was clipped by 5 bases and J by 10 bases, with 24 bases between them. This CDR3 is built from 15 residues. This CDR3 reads CSVPARGYLLYPQHF. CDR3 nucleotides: TGCAGCGTTCCGGCCCGTGGGTACCTTCTGTACCCCCAGCATTTT.

CDR3 sequence (DNA): TGTGCCAGCAGCCAGACCGGGACAGGGGGCCGGGGTGGGCAGCCCCAGCATTTT. Translation gives CASSQTGTGGRGGQPQHF. This chain connects TRBV5-5 to TRBJ1-5; 12 nucleotides align to TRBD1. Trimming cost V 4 bases and J 7 bases; bases outside gene matches: 15. The CDR3 length is 18 residues. Germline values: CDR1 SGHKS, CDR2 YYEKEE (reference sequence).

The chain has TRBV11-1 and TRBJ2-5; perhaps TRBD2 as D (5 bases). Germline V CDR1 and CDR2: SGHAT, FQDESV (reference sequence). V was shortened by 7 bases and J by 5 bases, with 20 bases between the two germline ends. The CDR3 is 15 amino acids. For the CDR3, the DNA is TGTGCCAGCACACCTGACCCTTCGGGAAGGGAGACCCAGTACTTC. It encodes CASTPDPSGRETQYF.

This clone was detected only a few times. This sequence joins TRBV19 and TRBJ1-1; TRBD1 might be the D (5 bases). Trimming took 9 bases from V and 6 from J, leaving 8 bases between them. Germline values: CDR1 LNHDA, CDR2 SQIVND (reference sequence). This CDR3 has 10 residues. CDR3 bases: TGTGCCAGCCAGGGAGCTGAAGCTTTCTTT. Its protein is CASQGAEAFF. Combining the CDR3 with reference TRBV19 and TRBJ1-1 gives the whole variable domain DGGITQSPKYLFRKEGQNVTLSCEQNLNHDAMYWYRQDPGQGLRLIYYSQIVNDFQKGDIAEGYSVSREKKESFPLTVTSAQKNPTAFYLCASQGAEAFFGQGTRLTVV.

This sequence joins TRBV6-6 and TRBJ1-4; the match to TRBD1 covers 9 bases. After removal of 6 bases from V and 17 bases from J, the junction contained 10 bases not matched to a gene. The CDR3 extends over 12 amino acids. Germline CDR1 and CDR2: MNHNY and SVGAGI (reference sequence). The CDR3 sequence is CASSPPGQGVFF. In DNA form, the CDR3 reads TGTGCCAGCAGCCCCCCGGGACAGGGAGTATTTTTT.

The CDR3 nucleotides read TGTGCCAGCAGTTTATCGGGGGAAAGCGGGGAGCTGTTTTTT. This sequence encodes CASSLSGESGELFF. The chain uses TRBV28 and TRBJ2-2; D perhaps matches TRBD2 (6 bases). This CDR3 is 14 amino acids long. Germline lookup yields CDR1 MDHEN and CDR2 SYDVKM. With 1 base removed from V and 7 bases from J, the gap between germline ends came to 10 bases.